This T cell receptor beta chain was recorded in a study of tumor and adjacent non-tumor tissue in lung cancer (dated by TCRdb to about 2018). With regard to the full study: Of the cohort, eleven to twelve patients had adenocarcinoma, 2 had squamous cell carcinoma and 1 had small cell lung cancer. The approximately 15 patients were aged roughly 30 to 85 years, included around ten men and 5 women, and had TNM stage I to III disease. Sequencing produced about 120,000,000 productive TCRbeta reads in total, an average of approximately 4 million reads per sample. The study compared bulk TCRbeta repertoires from lung tumor tissue and matched distant non-tumor lung tissue of around 14 lung cancer patients. For each patient, one tumor sample and one normal lung sample were taken, giving about 31 paired specimens that underwent TCRbeta CDR3 sequencing. Study-level results and caveats: Peripheral blood was not sequenced, so blood TCRbeta repertoires in these lung cancer patients were not examined. TCR diversity (inverse Simpson) was significantly higher in tumor than in normal lung tissue (around 460 vs 160, P = 0.0075, Mann-Whitney U test). Only roughly 16 patients were in the cohort, and the authors stated that larger samples and more detailed clinical data are needed. Neither the sequencing platform nor unique molecular identifiers are named or mentioned anywhere in the methods. The top 100 clones accounted for a significantly larger cumulative portion of the repertoire in normal lung than in tumor tissue. TCR diversity was significantly higher in younger patients, and greater tumor TCR diversity was associated with shorter overall survival and shorter disease-free survival.

Preparation of the library involved multiplex PCR. TCRdb shows the sequencer as Illumina HiSeq 2500. TCRbeta libraries were constructed through three rounds of nested PCR with primers (Table S4) according to protocols adapted from ARM-PCR. Before sequencing, PCR products of 200-500 bp were excised from the gel and purified with the QIAquick gel extraction kit. Regarding the original processing steps: Trimmomatic was used to clean the reads, FLASH merged the cleaned reads into complete CDR3 sequences, and MiTCR assigned the sequences to V(D)J germline segments. Clonal diversity was calculated as the inverse Simpson's index using VDJtools. A read counted as productive if the sequence was in-frame and lacked a premature stop codon. TCRdb reanalyzed the raw reads on its own, using fastp at Q25 for trimming and MiXCR for clone calling, and kept in-frame beta chains. Entries are consolidated by CDR3 protein sequence, retaining the most common genes and DNA. It is TCRdb's table, rather than the study itself, that gives the V and J calls and clone size. This sample holds roughly 81,000 distinct CDR3 sequences; 65% to 75% were observed only once. The top ten clones comprise roughly 12% of the sample.

RNA was isolated from bulk unsorted tissue, and RNA quality was assessed with a NanoDrop ND-1000 and an Agilent 2100. Newly diagnosed lung cancer patients without prior chemotherapy who had been admitted for thoracic surgery in China between August and November 2014 were enrolled as donors. The study excluded patients who had received radiotherapy or chemotherapy before or who had another cancer at the same time. Surgical tissue pieces of about 1-2.1 cm3 were preserved in RNAlater solution and stored at -80 °C until use. The CDR3 holds 13 amino acids from the cysteine to the phenylalanine. CDR3 DNA is the only sequence kept; it has 39 bases, read in frame from the first base. On this clonotype: What antigen it recognizes has not been identified. The input lacks base qualities; no much larger clone sits a single base away.

Sequenced material: lung tumor tissue. Recombination linked TRBV12-3 or TRBV12-4 to TRBJ2-3; TRBD1 might be the D gene, on 5 matching bases. TRBJ1-5 matches the DNA end more closely, so the J call is doubtful. The TCR originated in a woman between 65 and 79 years old with non-small cell lung cancer. The nucleotides are TGTGCCAGCAGTTTAGGGACAAGCAATACGCAGCATTTT. It encodes CASSLGTSNTQHF.